This T cell receptor beta chain was profiled in a study of T cells after yellow fever vaccination. The study, taken as a whole, reports: On re-exposure, the response was weaker but peaked faster, at day 5 versus 15.

Comment on this clonotype: Its antigen is not known.

TCRdb called the 5' RACE reads again in MiXCR, with one record for every CDR3 protein. Of more than 95,000 distinct CDR3 sequences listed, 8% to 10% are singletons. The clonotype originates from a man aged 18 to 35 who received the YFV17D yellow fever vaccine. The source material was CD8+ T cells sorted from PBMCs, sampled on the day of the yellow fever booster vaccination.

The CDR3 loop is CASSPPTSHQETQYF. For the CDR3, the DNA is TGTGCCAGCAGCCCTCCAACATCACACCAAGAGACCCAGTACTTC. The rearrangement uses TRBV7-9 and TRBJ2-5; D gene unclear. The CDR3 length is 15 residues. The germline gives CDR1 SEHNR, CDR2 FQNEAQ (reference sequence). Trimming stripped 5 bases from V and 0 bases from J, with 13 bases between.